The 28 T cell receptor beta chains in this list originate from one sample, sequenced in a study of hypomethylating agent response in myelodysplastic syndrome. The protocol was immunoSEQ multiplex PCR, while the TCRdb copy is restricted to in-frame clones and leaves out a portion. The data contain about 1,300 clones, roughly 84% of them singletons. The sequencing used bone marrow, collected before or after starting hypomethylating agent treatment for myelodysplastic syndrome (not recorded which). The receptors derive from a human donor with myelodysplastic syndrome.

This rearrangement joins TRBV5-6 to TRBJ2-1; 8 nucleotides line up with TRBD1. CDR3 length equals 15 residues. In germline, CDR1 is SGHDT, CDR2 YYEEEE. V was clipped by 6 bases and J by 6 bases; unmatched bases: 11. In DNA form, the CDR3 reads TGTGCCAGCAACTCTTGGACAGGGATATTCAATGAGCAGTTCTTC. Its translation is CASNSWTGIFNEQFF.

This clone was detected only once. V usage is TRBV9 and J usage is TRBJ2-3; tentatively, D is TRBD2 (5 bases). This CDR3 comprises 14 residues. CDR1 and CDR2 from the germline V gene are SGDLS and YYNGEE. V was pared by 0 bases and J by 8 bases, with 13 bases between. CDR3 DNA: TGTGCCAGCAGCGTAGAACCGGGCCTAGCTACGCAGTATTTT. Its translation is CASSVEPGLATQYF. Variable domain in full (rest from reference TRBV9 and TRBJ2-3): DSGVTQTPKHLITATGQRVTLRCSPRSGDLSVYWYQQSLDQGLQFLIQYYNGEERAKGNILERFSAQQFPDLHSELNLSSLELGDSALYFCASSVEPGLATQYFGPGTRLTVL.

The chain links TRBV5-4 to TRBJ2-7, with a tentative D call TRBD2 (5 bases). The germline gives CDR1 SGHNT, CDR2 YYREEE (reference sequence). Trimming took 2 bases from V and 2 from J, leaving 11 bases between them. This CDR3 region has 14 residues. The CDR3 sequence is CASSLNRGTYEQYF. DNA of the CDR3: TGTGCCAGCAGCTTAAATCGGGGAACCTACGAGCAGTACTTC.

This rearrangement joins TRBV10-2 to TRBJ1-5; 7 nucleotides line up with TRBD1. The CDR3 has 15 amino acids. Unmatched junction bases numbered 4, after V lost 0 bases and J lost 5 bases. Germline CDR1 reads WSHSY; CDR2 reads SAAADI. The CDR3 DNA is TGCGCCAGCAGTGAGTCCCAGACAGGGTATCAGCCCCAGCATTTT. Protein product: CASSESQTGYQPQHF.

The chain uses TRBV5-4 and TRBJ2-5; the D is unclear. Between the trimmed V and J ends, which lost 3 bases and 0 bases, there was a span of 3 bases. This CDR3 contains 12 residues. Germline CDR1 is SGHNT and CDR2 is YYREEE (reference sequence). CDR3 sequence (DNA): TGTGCCAGCAGCTGGAACCAAGAGACCCAGTACTTC. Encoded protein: CASSWNQETQYF.

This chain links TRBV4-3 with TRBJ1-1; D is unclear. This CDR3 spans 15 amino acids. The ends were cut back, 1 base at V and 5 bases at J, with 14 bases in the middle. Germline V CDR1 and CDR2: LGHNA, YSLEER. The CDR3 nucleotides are TGCGCCAGCAGCCAAGGTGCAGACCTAGGAACTGAAGCTTTCTTT. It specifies CASSQGADLGTEAFF.

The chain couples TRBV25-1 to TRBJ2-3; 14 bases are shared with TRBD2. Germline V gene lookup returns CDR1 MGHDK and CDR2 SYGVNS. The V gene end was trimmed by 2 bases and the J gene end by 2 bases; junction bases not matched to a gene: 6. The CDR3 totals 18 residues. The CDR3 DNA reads TGTGCCAGCAGTGAAAATCGACTAGCGGGGGGGCCCACAGATACGCAGTATTTT. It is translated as CASSENRLAGGPTDTQYF.

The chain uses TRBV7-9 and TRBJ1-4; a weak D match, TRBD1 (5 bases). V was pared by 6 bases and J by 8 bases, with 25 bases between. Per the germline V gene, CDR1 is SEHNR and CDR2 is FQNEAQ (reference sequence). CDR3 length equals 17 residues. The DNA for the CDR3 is TGTGCCAGCAGGTTCATCCCACCGGGGGACTTTGGAGAAAAACTGTTTTTT. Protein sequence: CASRFIPPGDFGEKLFF.

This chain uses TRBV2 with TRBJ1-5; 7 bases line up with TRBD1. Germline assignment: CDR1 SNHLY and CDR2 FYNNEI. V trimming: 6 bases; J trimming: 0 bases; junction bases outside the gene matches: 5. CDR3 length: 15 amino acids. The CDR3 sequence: CASRDGTASNQPQHF. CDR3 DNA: TGTGCCAGCAGGGACGGGACAGCTAGCAATCAGCCCCAGCATTTT.

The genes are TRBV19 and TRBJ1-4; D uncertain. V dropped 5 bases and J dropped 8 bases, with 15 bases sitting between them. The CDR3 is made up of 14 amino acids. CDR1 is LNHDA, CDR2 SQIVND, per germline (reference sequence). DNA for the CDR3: TGTGCCAGTAGTGACTCAAGGTACAGCGAAAAACTGTTTTTT. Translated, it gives CASSDSRYSEKLFF.

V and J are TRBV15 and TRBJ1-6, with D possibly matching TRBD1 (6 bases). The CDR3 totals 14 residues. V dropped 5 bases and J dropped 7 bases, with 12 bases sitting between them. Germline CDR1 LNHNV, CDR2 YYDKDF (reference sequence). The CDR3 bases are TGTGCCACCAGCGGTAGGGGGGGGAATTCACCCCTCCACTTT. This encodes CATSGRGGNSPLHF.

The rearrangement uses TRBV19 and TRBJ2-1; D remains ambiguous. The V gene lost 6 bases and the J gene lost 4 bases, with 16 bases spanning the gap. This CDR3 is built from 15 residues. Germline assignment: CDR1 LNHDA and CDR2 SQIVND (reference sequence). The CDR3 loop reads CASSRASRTYNEQFF. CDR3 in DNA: TGTGCCAGTAGCCGGGCCAGCAGAACTTACAATGAGCAGTTCTTC.

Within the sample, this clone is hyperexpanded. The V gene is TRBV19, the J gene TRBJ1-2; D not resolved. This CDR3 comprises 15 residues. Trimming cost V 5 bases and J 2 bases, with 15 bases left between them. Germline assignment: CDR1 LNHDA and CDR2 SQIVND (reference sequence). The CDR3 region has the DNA TGTGCCAGTAGTCCCTTCGAAGGGCTCAACTATGGCTACACCTTC. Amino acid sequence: CASSPFEGLNYGYTF. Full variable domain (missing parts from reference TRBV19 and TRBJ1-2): DGGITQSPKYLFRKEGQNVTLSCEQNLNHDAMYWYRQDPGQGLRLIYYSQIVNDFQKGDIAEGYSVSREKKESFPLTVTSAQKNPTAFYLCASSPFEGLNYGYTFGSGTRLTVV.

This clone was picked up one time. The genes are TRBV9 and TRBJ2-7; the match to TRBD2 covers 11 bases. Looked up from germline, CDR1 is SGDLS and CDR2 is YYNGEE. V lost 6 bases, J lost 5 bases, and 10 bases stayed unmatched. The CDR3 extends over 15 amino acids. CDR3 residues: CASTRFGTSGDEQYF. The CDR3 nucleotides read TGTGCCAGCACCAGATTTGGGACTAGCGGAGACGAGCAGTACTTC.

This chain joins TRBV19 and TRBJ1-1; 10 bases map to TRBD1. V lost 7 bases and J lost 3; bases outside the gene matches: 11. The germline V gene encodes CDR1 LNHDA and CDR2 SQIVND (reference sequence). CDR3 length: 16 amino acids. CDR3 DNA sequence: TGTGCCAGTAAGCCGACAGGGGGCTTTGAGTACACTGAAGCTTTCTTT. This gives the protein CASKPTGGFEYTEAFF.

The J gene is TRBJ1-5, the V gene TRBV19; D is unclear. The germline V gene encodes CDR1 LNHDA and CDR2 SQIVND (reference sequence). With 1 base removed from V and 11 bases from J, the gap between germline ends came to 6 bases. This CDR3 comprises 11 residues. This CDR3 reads CASSIVGTQHF. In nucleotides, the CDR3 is TGTGCCAGTAGTATAGTTGGGACCCAGCATTTT.

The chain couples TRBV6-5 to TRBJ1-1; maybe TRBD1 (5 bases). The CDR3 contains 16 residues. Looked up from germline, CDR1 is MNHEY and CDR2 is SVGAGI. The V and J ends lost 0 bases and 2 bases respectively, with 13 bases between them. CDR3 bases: TGTGCCAGCAGTTACTCGCTTCAGGGAGGAAACACTGAAGCTTTCTTT. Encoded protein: CASSYSLQGGNTEAFF.

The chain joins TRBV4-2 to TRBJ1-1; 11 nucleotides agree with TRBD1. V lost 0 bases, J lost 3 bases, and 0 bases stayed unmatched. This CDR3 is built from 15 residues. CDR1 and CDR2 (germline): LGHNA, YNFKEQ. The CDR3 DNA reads TGTGCCAGCAGCCAAGAGGGACAGGGGGACACTGAAGCTTTCTTT. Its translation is CASSQEGQGDTEAFF.

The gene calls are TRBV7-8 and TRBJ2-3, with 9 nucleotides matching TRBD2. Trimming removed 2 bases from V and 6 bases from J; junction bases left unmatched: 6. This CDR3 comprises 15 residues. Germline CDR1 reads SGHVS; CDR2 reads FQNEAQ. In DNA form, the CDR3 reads TGTGCCAGCAGCTTAACTAGCGGGCGAAAGGATACGCAGTATTTT. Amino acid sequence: CASSLTSGRKDTQYF.

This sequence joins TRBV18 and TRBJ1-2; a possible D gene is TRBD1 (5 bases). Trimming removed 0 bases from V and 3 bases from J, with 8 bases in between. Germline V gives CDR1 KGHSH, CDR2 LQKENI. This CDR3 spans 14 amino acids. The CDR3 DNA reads TGTGCCAGCTCACCACCGGTCAGGGACTATGGCTACACCTTC. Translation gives CASSPPVRDYGYTF. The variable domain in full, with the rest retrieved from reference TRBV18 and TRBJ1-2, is NAGVMQNPRHLVRRRGQEARLRCSPMKGHSHVYWYRQLPEEGLKFMVYLQKENIIDESGMPKERFSAEFPKEGPSILRIQQVVRGDSAAYFCASSPPVRDYGYTFGSGTRLTVV.

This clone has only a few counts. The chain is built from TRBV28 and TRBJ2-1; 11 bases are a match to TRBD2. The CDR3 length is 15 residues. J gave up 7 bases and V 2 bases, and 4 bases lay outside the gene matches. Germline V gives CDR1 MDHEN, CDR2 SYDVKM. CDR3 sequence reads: CASSLIAGGRNEQFF. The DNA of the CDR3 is TGTGCCAGCAGTTTAATAGCGGGAGGGAGGAATGAGCAGTTCTTC.

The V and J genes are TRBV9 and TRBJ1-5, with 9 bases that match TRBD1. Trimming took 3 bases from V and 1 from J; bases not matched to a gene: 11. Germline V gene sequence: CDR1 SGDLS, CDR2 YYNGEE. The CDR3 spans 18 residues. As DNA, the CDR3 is TGTGCCAGCAGCGAGGACCCGACCGGGACAGGGAGCAATCAGCCCCAGCATTTT. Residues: CASSEDPTGTGSNQPQHF.

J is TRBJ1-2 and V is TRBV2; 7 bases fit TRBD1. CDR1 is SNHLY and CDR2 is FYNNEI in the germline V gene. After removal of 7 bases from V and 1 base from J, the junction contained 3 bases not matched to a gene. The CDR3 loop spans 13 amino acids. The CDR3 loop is CASKRDSNYGYTF. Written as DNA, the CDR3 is TGTGCCAGCAAAAGGGACAGTAACTATGGCTACACCTTC.

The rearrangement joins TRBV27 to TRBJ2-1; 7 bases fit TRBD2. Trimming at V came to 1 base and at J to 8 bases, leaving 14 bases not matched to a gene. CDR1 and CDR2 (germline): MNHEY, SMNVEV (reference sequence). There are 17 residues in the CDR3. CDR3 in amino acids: CASSLYWRERPGDEQFF. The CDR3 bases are TGTGCCAGCAGTTTATATTGGCGGGAGAGACCAGGAGATGAGCAGTTCTTC.

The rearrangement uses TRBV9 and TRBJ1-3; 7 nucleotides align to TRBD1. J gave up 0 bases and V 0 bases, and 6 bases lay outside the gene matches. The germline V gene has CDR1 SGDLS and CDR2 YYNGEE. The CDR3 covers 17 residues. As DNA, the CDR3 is TGTGCCAGCAGCGTAGTGGACAGGTCCTCCTCTGGAAACACCATATATTTT. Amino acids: CASSVVDRSSSGNTIYF.

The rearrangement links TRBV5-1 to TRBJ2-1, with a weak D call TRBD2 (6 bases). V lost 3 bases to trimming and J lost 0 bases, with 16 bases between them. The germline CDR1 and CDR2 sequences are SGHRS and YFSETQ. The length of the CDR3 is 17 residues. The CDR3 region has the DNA TGCGCCAGCAGCTCGGCCCATTGGCGGGACTCCTACAATGAGCAGTTCTTC. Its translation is CASSSAHWRDSYNEQFF.

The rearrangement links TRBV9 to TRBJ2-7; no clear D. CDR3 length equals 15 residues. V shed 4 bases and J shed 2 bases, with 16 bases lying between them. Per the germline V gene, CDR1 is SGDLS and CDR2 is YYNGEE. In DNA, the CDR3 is TGTGCCAGCAGCCCAGACGGTATAGCCGCCTACGAGCAGTACTTC. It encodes CASSPDGIAAYEQYF.

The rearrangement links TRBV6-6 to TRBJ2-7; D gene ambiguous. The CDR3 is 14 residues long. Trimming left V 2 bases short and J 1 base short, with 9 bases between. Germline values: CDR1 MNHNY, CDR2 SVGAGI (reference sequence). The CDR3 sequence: CASSYLAESYEQYF. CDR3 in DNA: TGTGCCAGCAGTTACCTCGCGGAGTCCTACGAGCAGTACTTC.